Listed here are 11 T cell receptor beta chains from one sample, sequenced in a study of blood T cell repertoires in COVID-19. Method: immunoSEQ multiplex PCR; TCRdb's copy keeps in-frame clones and lacks some. The table includes 190,000 or so clones, 90% detected once. Sequenced input: peripheral blood. The receptors come from a man between 45 and 60 years old with acute or convalescent COVID-19.

This clone was seen more than once but under ten times. The chain employs TRBV6-5 and TRBJ2-7; 7 positions match TRBD2. Germline V gene sequence: CDR1 MNHEY, CDR2 SVGAGI. V shed 7 bases and J 5 bases; nucleotides not matched to a gene: 2. This CDR3 is 11 amino acids long. The CDR3 spells CASTGGNEQYF. CDR3 in DNA: TGTGCCAGCACCGGGGGGAACGAGCAGTACTTC.

This clone came up a few times. The V and J genes are TRBV2 and TRBJ2-2; D call uncertain. Germline values: CDR1 SNHLY, CDR2 FYNNEI. This CDR3 is 12 amino acids long. Trimming took 8 bases from V and 1 from J, leaving 5 bases between them. The CDR3 sequence is CASLRNTGELFF. CDR3 in DNA: TGTGCCAGCTTGCGGAACACCGGGGAGCTGTTTTTT.

The J gene is TRBJ2-3, the V gene TRBV11-1; 10 bases fit TRBD1. The CDR3 length is 16 residues. V trimming: 5 bases; J trimming: 3 bases; junction bases outside the gene matches: 8. CDR1 and CDR2 (germline): SGHAT, FQDESV (reference sequence). This CDR3 reads CASSTDRGRRTDTQYF. The CDR3 nucleotides are TGTGCCAGCAGCACTGACAGGGGGCGGAGAACAGATACGCAGTATTTT.

The chain recombines TRBV6-5 with TRBJ2-1; maybe TRBD2 (6 bases). V dropped 1 base and J dropped 4 bases, with 11 bases sitting between them. The CDR3 sequence is 15 residues long. Germline loops: CDR1 MNHEY, CDR2 SVGAGI. CDR3 in amino acids: CASSYFGSGYNEQFF. The CDR3 DNA reads TGTGCCAGCAGTTACTTCGGGAGTGGTTACAATGAGCAGTTCTTC.

The chain is built from TRBV6-5 and TRBJ2-3; 9 bases align to TRBD2. Germline assignment: CDR1 MNHEY and CDR2 SVGAGI. The junction had 4 bases not matched to a gene; V was cut back by 5 bases and J by 1 base. The CDR3 is made up of 15 amino acids. The CDR3, as DNA: TGTGCCAGCAGTCTACGGACTAGCGGCACAGATACGCAGTATTTT. It encodes CASSLRTSGTDTQYF.

This chain joins TRBV29-1 and TRBJ2-4; a weak D match, TRBD1 (6 bases). The ends were cut back, 4 bases at V and 0 bases at J, with 10 bases in the middle. The CDR3 totals 14 residues. Germline values: CDR1 SQVTM, CDR2 ANQGSEA. CDR3 DNA sequence: TGCAGCGTTGGGACAGCCCTAGCCAAAAACATTCAGTACTTC. It yields the protein CSVGTALAKNIQYF.

The table lists this clone with a count of one. The rearrangement joins TRBV7-6 to TRBJ1-5; TRBD1 matches at 7 bases. CDR1 SGHVS and CDR2 FNYEAQ come from the germline V gene. The V and J ends lost 1 base and 1 base, in that order; junction bases with no gene match: 1. This CDR3 is 15 amino acids long. The CDR3 here is CASSLVQGSNQPQHF. CDR3 nucleotide sequence: TGTGCCAGCAGCTTAGTACAGGGGAGCAATCAGCCCCAGCATTTT.

The V call is TRBV11-2, the J call TRBJ2-2; 7 nucleotides align to TRBD1. The CDR3 has 14 amino acids. Germline lookup yields CDR1 SGHAT and CDR2 FQNNGV. V was pared by 8 bases and J by 6 bases, with 9 bases of the junction left unmatched. The CDR3 region has the DNA TGTGCCAGCCGCCCTACGCAGGGGGCCGGGGAGCTGTTTTTT. Protein product: CASRPTQGAGELFF.

The chain uses TRBV1 and TRBJ2-5; no check of the table's D call, TRBD2, against the DNA was made. TRBV1 is a listed pseudogene. The CDR3 runs 15 residues. For the CDR3, the DNA is TGCACCAGCAGCCAAGTCGGGGGACGTCAAGAGACCCAGTACTTC. It yields the protein CTSSQVGGRQETQYF.

The chain uses TRBV11-2 and TRBJ2-3; TRBD2 matches at 8 bases. V was pared by 5 bases and J by 7 bases, with 8 bases of the junction left unmatched. Per the germline V gene, CDR1 is SGHAT and CDR2 is FQNNGV. The CDR3 consists of 14 residues. CDR3 in amino acids: CASSIPGLGNTQYF. The CDR3 nucleotides are TGTGCCAGCAGCATCCCGGGACTAGGGAATACGCAGTATTTT.

V usage is TRBV6-5 and J usage is TRBJ1-1; tentatively, D is TRBD1 (6 bases). The CDR3 length is 12 residues. The V gene's germline CDR1 is MNHEY and CDR2 SVGAGI. Trimming took off 6 bases at V and 7 bases at J, with 12 bases between the two ends. CDR3 DNA: TGTGCCAGCAGGGCACAGGGACATGAAGCTTTCTTT. Translating gives CASRAQGHEAFF.